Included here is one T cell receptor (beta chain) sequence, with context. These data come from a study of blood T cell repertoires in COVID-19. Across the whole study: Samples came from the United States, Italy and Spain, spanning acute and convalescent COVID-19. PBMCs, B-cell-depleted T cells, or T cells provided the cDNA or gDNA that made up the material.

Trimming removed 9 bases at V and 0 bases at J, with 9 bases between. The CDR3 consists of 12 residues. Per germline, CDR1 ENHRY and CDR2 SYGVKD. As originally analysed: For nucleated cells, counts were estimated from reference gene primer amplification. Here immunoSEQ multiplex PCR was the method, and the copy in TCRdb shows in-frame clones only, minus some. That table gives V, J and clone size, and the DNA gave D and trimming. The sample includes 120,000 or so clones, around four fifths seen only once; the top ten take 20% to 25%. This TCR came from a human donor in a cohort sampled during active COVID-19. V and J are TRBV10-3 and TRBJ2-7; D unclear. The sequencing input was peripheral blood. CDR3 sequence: CAISVSSYEQYF. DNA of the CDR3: TGTGCCATATCGGTTAGCTCCTACGAGCAGTACTTC.